What follows describes a single T cell receptor (beta chain). Some clones are missing from TCRdb's copy, which holds only in-frame ones; the method was immunoSEQ multiplex PCR. The repertoire holds around 1,400 clones, with nearly 85% as singletons. This CDR3 comprises 16 residues. Germline trimming cut 7 bases from V and 4 bases from J; bases unmatched to any gene: 10. The germline V gene has CDR1 WSHSY and CDR2 SAAADI. The source of the sample is a study of hypomethylating agent response in myelodysplastic syndrome. The sample in question was bone marrow, obtained before or after starting hypomethylating agent treatment for myelodysplastic syndrome (not recorded which). The chain is built from TRBV10-2 and TRBJ2-1; TRBD2 matches 10 bases. The origin of this receptor is a human donor with myelodysplastic syndrome. The CDR3 protein is CASNPGRTSGYNEQFF. The CDR3 region has the DNA TGCGCCAGCAATCCTGGTAGGACTAGCGGTTACAATGAGCAGTTCTTC.